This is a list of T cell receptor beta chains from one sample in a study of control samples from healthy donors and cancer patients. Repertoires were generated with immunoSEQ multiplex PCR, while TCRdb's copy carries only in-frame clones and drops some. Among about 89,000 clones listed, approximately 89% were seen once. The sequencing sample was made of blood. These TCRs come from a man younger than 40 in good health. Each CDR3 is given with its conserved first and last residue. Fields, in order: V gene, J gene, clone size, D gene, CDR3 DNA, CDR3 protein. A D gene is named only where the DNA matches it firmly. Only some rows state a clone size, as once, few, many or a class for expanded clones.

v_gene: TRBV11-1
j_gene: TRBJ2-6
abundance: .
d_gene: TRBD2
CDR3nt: TGTGCCAGCAGCTACGGGGGGGCGGCTGGGGCCAACGTCCTGACTTTC
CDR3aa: CASSYGGAAGANVLTF

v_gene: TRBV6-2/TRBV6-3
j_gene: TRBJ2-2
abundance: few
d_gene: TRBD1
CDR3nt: TGTGCCAGCAGCCCCGGGACAGGGGGGACCGGGGAGCTGTTTTTT
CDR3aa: CASSPGTGGTGELFF

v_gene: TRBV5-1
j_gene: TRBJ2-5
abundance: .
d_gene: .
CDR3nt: TGCGCCAGCAGCGCATCTAGGGCTGAAGGAGAGACCCAGTACTTC
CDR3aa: CASSASRAEGETQYF

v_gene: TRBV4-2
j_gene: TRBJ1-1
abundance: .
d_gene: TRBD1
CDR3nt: TGTGCCAGCAGCCAAGGGACAGGGTGGACTGAAGCTTTCTTT
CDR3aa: CASSQGTGWTEAFF

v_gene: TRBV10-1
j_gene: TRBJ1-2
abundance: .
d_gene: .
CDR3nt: TGCGCCAGCAGGTGGACACGGCTTAACTATGGCTACACCTTC
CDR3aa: CASRWTRLNYGYTF

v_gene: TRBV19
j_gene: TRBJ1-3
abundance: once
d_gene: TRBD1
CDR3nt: TGTGCCAGTGGAGTACAGGGGCTAAGCTCTGGAAACACCATATATTTT
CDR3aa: CASGVQGLSSGNTIYF

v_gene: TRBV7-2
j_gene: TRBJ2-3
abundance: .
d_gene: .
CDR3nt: TGTGCCAGCAGCCTAGGACAGCTACTCACAGATACGCAGTATTTT
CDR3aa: CASSLGQLLTDTQYF

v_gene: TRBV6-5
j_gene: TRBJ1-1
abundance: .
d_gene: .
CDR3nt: TGTGCCAGCAGTTACTCGACGGTGGCAGGGGAAGCTTTCTTT
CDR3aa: CASSYSTVAGEAFF

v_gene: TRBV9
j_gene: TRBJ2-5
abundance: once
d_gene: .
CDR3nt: TGTGCCAGCAGCGCCGGGGCAGGGGATAAAGAGACCCAGTACTTC
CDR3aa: CASSAGAGDKETQYF

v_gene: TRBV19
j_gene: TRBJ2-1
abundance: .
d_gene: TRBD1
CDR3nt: TGTGCCAGTAGTATCGGCGGGACAGGGGGCAATGAGCAGTTCTTC
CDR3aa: CASSIGGTGGNEQFF

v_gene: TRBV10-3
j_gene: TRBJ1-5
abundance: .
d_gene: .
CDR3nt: TGTGCCATCAGTGAGTCGGCAGCTTATAGCAATCAGCCCCAGCATTTT
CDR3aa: CAISESAAYSNQPQHF

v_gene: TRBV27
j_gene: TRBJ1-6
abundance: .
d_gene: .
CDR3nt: TGTGCCAGCAGTTTATCGGGCTGGGAGACGAGGGGTTCACCCCTCCACTTT
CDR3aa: CASSLSGWETRGSPLHF

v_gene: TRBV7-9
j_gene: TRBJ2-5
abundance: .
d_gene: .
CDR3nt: TGTGCCAGCAAACCCCTCACACAAGAGACCCAGTACTTC
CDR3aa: CASKPLTQETQYF

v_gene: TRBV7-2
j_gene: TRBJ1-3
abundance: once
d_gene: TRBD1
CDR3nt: TGTGCCAGCAGCTTAGCACCAGGGGGCATCTCTGGAAACACCATATATTTT
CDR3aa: CASSLAPGGISGNTIYF

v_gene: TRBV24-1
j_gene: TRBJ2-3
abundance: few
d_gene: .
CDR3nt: TGTGCCACCAGTGATTTGCGATACGGTGGAGCGGCTAGCACAGATACGCAGTATTTT
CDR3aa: CATSDLRYGGAASTDTQYF

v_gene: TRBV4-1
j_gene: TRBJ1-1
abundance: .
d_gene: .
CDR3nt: TGCGCCAGCAGCCAAGGGGGATTCTACGGCACTGAAGCTTTCTTT
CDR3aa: CASSQGGFYGTEAFF

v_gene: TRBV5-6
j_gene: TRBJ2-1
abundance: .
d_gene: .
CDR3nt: TGTGCCAGCAGCCCTCGCGAGCAGTTCTTC
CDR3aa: CASSPREQFF

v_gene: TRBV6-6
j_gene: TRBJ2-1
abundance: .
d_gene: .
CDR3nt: TGTGCCAGCAGTTTCCGGGACAAGTACAATGAGCAGTTCTTC
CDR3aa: CASSFRDKYNEQFF

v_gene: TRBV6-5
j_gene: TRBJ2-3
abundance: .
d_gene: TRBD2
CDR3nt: TGTGCCAGCAGTTGGAGCGGGGGGGCTGTAAATACGCAGTATTTT
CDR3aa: CASSWSGGAVNTQYF

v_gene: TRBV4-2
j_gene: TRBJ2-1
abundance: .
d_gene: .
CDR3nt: TGTGCCAGCAGCCAAGATAGGGCCCTCTACAATGAGCAGTTCTTC
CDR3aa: CASSQDRALYNEQFF

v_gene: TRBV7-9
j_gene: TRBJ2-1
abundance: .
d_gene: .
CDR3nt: TGTGCCAGCAGCTTAGTAGGCCCCTACAATGAGCAGTTCTTC
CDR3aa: CASSLVGPYNEQFF

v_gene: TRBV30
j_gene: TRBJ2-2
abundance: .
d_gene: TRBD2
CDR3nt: TGTGCCTGGAGTCGAGCGGGGTTGGCCACCGGGGAGCTGTTTTTT
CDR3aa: CAWSRAGLATGELFF

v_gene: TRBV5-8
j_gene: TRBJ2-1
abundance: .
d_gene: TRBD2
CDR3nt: TGTGCCAGCAGCCACCGTAGCGGGGGGGCCGTTTTCTATGAGCAGTTCTTC
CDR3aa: CASSHRSGGAVFYEQFF

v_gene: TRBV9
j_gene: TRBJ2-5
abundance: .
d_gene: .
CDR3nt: TGTGCCAGCAGTCTGGGGAGGCTTATCCAAGAGACCCAGTACTTC
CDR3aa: CASSLGRLIQETQYF

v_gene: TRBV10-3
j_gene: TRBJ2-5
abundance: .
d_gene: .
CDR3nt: TGTGCCATCAGTGAGAAAGAAAGGGGGACCCAGTACTTC
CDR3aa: CAISEKERGTQYF

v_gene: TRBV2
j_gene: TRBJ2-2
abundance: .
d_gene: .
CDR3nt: TGTGCCAGCAGTGGAGGACTATACACCGGGGAGCTGTTTTTT
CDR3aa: CASSGGLYTGELFF

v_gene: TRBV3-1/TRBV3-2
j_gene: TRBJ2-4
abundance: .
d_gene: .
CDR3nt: TGTGCCAGCAGCCAAGATAAGAGCCTCAGGGCGTACTTC
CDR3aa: CASSQDKSLRAYF

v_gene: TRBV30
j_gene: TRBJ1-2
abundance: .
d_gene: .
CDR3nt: TGTGCCTGGATTGACAGGATCGCTGGGCCTAACTATGGCTACACCTTC
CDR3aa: CAWIDRIAGPNYGYTF

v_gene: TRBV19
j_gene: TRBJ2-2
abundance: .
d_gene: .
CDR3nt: TGTGCCAGTAGGATCAGGGGCAGAGGGACCGGGGAGCTGTTTTTT
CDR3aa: CASRIRGRGTGELFF

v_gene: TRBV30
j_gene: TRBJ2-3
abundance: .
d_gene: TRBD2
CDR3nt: TGTGCCTGGGGCGCGGGGGGACTAGATACGCAGTATTTT
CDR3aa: CAWGAGGLDTQYF

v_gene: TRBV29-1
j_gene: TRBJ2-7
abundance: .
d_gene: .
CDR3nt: TGCAGCGTAGAGCACGGGGGTGGGGCGGCCGAGCAGTACTTC
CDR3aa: CSVEHGGGAAEQYF

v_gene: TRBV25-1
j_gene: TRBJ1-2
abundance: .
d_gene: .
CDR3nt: TGTGCCAGCAGTGAACCCTCCACAGTTAACTATGGCTACACCTTC
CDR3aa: CASSEPSTVNYGYTF

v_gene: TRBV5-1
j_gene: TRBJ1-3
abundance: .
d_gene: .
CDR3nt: TGCGCCAGCAGCTTGGGGACAGGAAACACCATATATTTT
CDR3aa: CASSLGTGNTIYF

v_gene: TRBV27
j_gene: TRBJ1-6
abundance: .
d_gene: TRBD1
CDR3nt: TGTGCCAGCAGTGTCGACAGGGCTTTCCTCTATAATTCACCCCTCCACTTT
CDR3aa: CASSVDRAFLYNSPLHF

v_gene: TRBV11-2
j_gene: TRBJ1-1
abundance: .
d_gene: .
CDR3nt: TGTGCCAGCAGCTTAGAGGGACTCGGGGTAGGCGGCACTGAAGCTTTCTTT
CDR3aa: CASSLEGLGVGGTEAFF